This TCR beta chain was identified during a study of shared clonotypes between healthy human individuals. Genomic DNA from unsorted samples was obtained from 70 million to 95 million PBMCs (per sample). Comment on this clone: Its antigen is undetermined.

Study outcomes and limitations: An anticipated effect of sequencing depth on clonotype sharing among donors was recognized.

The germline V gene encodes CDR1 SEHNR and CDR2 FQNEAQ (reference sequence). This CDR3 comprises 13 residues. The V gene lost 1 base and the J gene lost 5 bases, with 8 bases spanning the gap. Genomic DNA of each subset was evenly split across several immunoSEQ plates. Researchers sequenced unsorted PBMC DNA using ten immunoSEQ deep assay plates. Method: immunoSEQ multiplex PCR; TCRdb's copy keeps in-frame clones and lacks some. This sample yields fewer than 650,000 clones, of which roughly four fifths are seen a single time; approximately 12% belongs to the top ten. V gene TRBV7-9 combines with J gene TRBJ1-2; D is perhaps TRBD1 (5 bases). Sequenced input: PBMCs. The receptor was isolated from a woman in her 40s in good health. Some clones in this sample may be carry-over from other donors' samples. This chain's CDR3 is CASSLGPGYGYTF. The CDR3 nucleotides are TGTGCCAGCAGCTTAGGGCCAGGGTATGGCTACACCTTC.